This TCR beta chain was captured in a study of T cell responses to AZD1222 COVID-19 vaccine. Overall study results and limits: Among the donors, most were white British and more were female, and clonal diversity was possibly underestimated. Spike-specific TCR breadth and depth went up after people got two AZD1222 doses. Scientists sampled the repertoires only once the peak T cell response had passed.

Points on this clone: Its target is unknown.

Produced via immunoSEQ multiplex PCR; TCRdb's table is partial and in-frame only. The sample has roughly 46,000 clones, about 91% seen once. Germline V lookup: CDR1 SGHTA, CDR2 FQGNSA. The CDR3 consists of 14 residues. V lost 1 base to trimming and J lost 5 bases; unmatched junction nucleotides: 0. The sequence was collected from an adult who received the AZD1222 COVID-19 vaccine. This specimen consisted of peripheral blood, obtained 28 days after the second AZD1222 dose. The chain uses TRBV7-2 and TRBJ2-2, with 8 bases identical to TRBD1. The CDR3 DNA reads TGTGCCAGCAGCTTAGACAGGGGGACCGGGGAGCTGTTTTTT. Translating it yields CASSLDRGTGELFF.